Shown below are 29 T cell receptor beta chains from a single sample sequenced in a study of neurological immune-mediated disorders (dated by TCRdb to about 2019). The library was produced with 5' RACE. TCRdb lists the instrument as Illumina HiSeq 2500. Through fastp at Q25 and MiXCR, TCRdb rebuilt clones from the public reads, retaining in-frame beta chains. Each CDR3 protein appears once, grouped with its most common genes and DNA. The sample profile shows tens of thousands of distinct CDR3 sequences; over 4.5% of them were found once. In total, the top ten clones hold less than 1.5% of the sample. Sequenced input: CD4+ T cells from blood. These receptors originate from a woman in her late teens or twenties with multiple sclerosis.

There are many counts of this clonotype. The chain is built from TRBV5-1 and TRBJ2-1; 11 nucleotides match TRBD2. The CDR3 sequence is 16 residues long. The J segment lost 4 bases and the V segment lost 0 bases, leaving 3 bases of the junction unmatched. Germline CDR1 reads SGHRS; CDR2 reads YFSETQ. As DNA, the CDR3 is TGCGCCAGCAGCTTGGGAGGGACTAGCGGTTACAATGAGCAGTTCTTC. This encodes CASSLGGTSGYNEQFF.

This clonotype has ten or more counts. The chain is built from TRBV5-1 and TRBJ1-2; 7 positions match TRBD1. The CDR3 has 14 amino acids. With V trimmed by 2 bases and J by 6 bases, 7 bases remained unmatched. From germline, CDR1 is SGHRS and CDR2 YFSETQ. The DNA of the CDR3 is TGCGCCAGCAGCTTCGGCAGGGGGGTGGATGGCTACACCTTC. Protein: CASSFGRGVDGYTF.

This clonotype was counted many times. The chain employs TRBV27 and TRBJ2-7; 8 nucleotides match TRBD1. CDR1 is MNHEY, CDR2 SMNVEV, per germline (reference sequence). With V trimmed by 6 bases and J by 1 base, 11 bases remained unmatched. The CDR3 length is 16 residues. The CDR3, as DNA: TGTGCCAGCAGAAAAAGTGGGACAGGACCATCCTACGAGCAGTACTTC. Translated, it gives CASRKSGTGPSYEQYF.

This clonotype was seen ten or more times. This chain uses TRBV29-1 with TRBJ2-5, with TRBD1 matching 7 bases. CDR3 length: 12 residues. With V trimmed by 7 bases and J by 3 bases, 5 bases remained unmatched. The germline V gene has CDR1 SQVTM and CDR2 ANQGSEA. The CDR3 reads CSAPGQKETQYF. The CDR3, as DNA: TGCAGCGCCCCGGGACAGAAAGAGACCCAGTACTTC.

This clonotype showed up many times. The chain carries TRBV6-2 or TRBV6-3 and TRBJ2-7, with TRBD2 as a possible D gene (6 bases). The V gene's germline CDR1 is MNHEY and CDR2 SVGEGT. V was cut by 4 bases and J by 7 bases, with 17 bases left in between. The CDR3 contains 14 residues. The CDR3 spells CASSSYSGRGEQYV. CDR3 DNA: TGTGCCAGCAGTTCGTACAGTGGACGGGGGGAGCAGTACGTC.

This clonotype was found many times. The rearrangement links TRBV6-1 to TRBJ2-7; 11 nucleotides align to TRBD1. The CDR3 length is 14 residues. Germline values: CDR1 MNHNS, CDR2 SASEGT. The V gene end was trimmed by 5 bases and the J gene end by 3 bases; junction bases not matched to a gene: 3. CDR3 protein: CASSTGQGVYEQYV. CDR3 sequence (DNA): TGTGCCAGCAGTACGGGACAGGGGGTCTACGAGCAGTACGTC.

This clonotype was detected ten times or more. The chain combines TRBV6-6 with TRBJ2-7; D is undetermined. Germline values: CDR1 MNHNY, CDR2 SVGAGI (reference sequence). The CDR3 spans 15 residues. V was cut by 0 bases and J by 6 bases, with 15 bases left in between. CDR3 region: CASSYSTSHGFEQYV. The CDR3 nucleotides read TGTGCCAGCAGTTACTCGACCTCTCATGGTTTCGAGCAGTACGTC.

At least ten counts were recorded for this clonotype. CDR3 nucleotides: TGCGCCAGCGCTCCCCTAGCGGGAGCGCGGCCGGGAGAGACCCAGTACTTC. It codes for CASAPLAGARPGETQYF. The gene calls are TRBV5-1 and TRBJ2-5; 10 bases align to TRBD2. The V gene's germline CDR1 is SGHRS and CDR2 YFSETQ. The trim removed 7 bases at V and 4 bases at J, leaving 16 bases unmatched. The CDR3 extends over 17 amino acids.

This clonotype was seen repeatedly, ten times or more. This chain's CDR3 is CASSYKQVPGREKLFF. DNA for the CDR3: TGTGCCAGCAGTTACAAGCAGGTTCCGGGGAGAGAAAAACTGTTTTTT. J is TRBJ1-4 and V is TRBV6-5; D not certain. Trimming stripped 2 bases from V and 8 bases from J, with 18 bases between. This CDR3 contains 16 residues. CDR1 and CDR2 from the germline V gene are MNHEY and SVGAGI.

This clonotype was counted at least ten times. In nucleotides, the CDR3 is TGTGCCAGCAGTCCGGACAGGGACTCCTACGAGCAGTACGTC. Translation gives CASSPDRDSYEQYV. The V call is TRBV6-5, the J call TRBJ2-7, with TRBD1 identical over 8 bases. J lost 0 bases, V lost 5 bases, and 3 bases had no gene match. CDR3 size: 14 residues. Germline-derived CDR1 and CDR2 are MNHEY and SVGAGI.

Ten or more counts support this clonotype. This sequence joins TRBV20-1 and TRBJ2-1; the D is unclear. Trimming left V 2 bases short and J 5 bases short, with 10 bases between. Germline CDR1 and CDR2: DFQATT and SNEGSKA (reference sequence). This CDR3 contains 13 residues. As DNA, the CDR3 is TGCAGTGCTAGACCCCAGCCAGACAATGAGCAGTTCTTC. Protein: CSARPQPDNEQFF.

There are many counts of this clonotype. The chain carries TRBV5-5 and TRBJ2-3, with D perhaps given as TRBD1 or TRBD2 (5 bases each). From germline, CDR1 is SGHKS and CDR2 YYEKEE (reference sequence). The CDR3 extends over 13 amino acids. V gave up 7 bases and J gave up 0 bases, with 9 bases separating them. DNA for the CDR3: TGTGCCAGCCGGGGCGGAAGCACAGATACGCAGTATTTT. Translated: CASRGGSTDTQYF.

This clonotype was picked up many times. J is TRBJ2-2 and V is TRBV7-9; a possible D gene is TRBD2 (5 bases). The germline gives CDR1 SEHNR, CDR2 FQNEAQ (reference sequence). This CDR3 is built from 15 residues. The V gene lost 5 bases and the J gene lost 0 bases, with 10 bases spanning the gap. The CDR3 nucleotides read TGTGCCAGCAGCCGGGATACCGCGAACACCGGGGAGCTGTTTTTT. This gives the protein CASSRDTANTGELFF.

This clonotype was recorded many times. The V call is TRBV5-8, the J call TRBJ2-7; no firm D call. The germline V gene has CDR1 SGHTS and CDR2 YDEGEE. The CDR3 has 12 amino acids. Deletions cut 3 bases from V and 1 base from J, with 5 bases between. The CDR3 is CASSSTSYEQYV. CDR3 nucleotides: TGTGCCAGCAGCTCCACTTCCTACGAGCAGTACGTC.

This clonotype was seen repeatedly, ten times or more. The rearrangement joins TRBV11-3 to TRBJ2-1; D unclear. The CDR3 is 14 amino acids. Germline lookup yields CDR1 SGHNT and CDR2 YENEEA. V lost 2 bases and J lost 6, with 11 bases in between. The CDR3 here is CASSLYGSGNEQFF. CDR3 bases: TGTGCCAGCAGCTTATATGGGTCGGGCAATGAGCAGTTCTTC.

This clonotype was seen repeatedly, ten times or more. The rearrangement uses TRBV20-1 and TRBJ1-2; a possible D gene is TRBD1 (6 bases). Germline V gene sequence: CDR1 DFQATT, CDR2 SNEGSKA (reference sequence). V shed 2 bases and J shed 2 bases, with 12 bases lying between them. The CDR3 has 14 residues. The CDR3 spells CSARYRTANYGYTF. In DNA, the CDR3 is TGCAGTGCTAGATACCGGACAGCCAACTATGGCTACACCTTC.

This clonotype was seen at least ten times. V gene TRBV5-1 combines with J gene TRBJ2-1; D is unresolved. V lost 1 base and J lost 9, with 5 bases in between. CDR1 and CDR2 from the germline V gene are SGHRS and YFSETQ. This CDR3 comprises 11 residues. In DNA form, the CDR3 reads TGCGCCAGCAGCTTGTGGGGTGAGCAGTTCTTC. It codes for CASSLWGEQFF.

This clonotype showed up many times. Here the CDR3 DNA reads TGTGCCAGCAGCTTAGTGGTAGACACTGAAGCTTTCTTT. It codes for CASSLVVDTEAFF. The rearrangement joins TRBV7-9 to TRBJ1-1; D gene ambiguous. In germline, CDR1 is SEHNR, CDR2 FQNEAQ (reference sequence). Trimming pared 1 base from V and 3 bases from J, leaving 6 bases between. The CDR3 runs to 13 residues.

This chain uses TRBV14 with TRBJ1-2; 8 nucleotides agree with TRBD1. Germline CDR1 reads SGHDN; CDR2 reads FVKESK. J was trimmed by 10 bases and V by 2 bases; bases with no gene match: 9. The CDR3 is 14 residues long. The CDR3 region is CASSQLRTGSVYTF. The DNA for the CDR3 is TGTGCCAGCAGCCAATTAAGGACAGGGTCAGTCTACACCTTC.

This clonotype occurred many times. V and J are TRBV29-1 and TRBJ1-5, with TRBD1 identical over 8 bases. This CDR3 has 15 amino acids. Germline values: CDR1 SQVTM, CDR2 ANQGSEA. Losses at the gene ends were 4 bases for V and 2 bases for J; bases not matched to a gene: 7. The CDR3 region is CSVVPGGVGNQPQHF. CDR3 nucleotides: TGCAGCGTTGTACCAGGGGGCGTCGGCAATCAGCCCCAGCATTTT.

This clonotype was recorded at least ten times. This chain connects TRBV5-1 to TRBJ1-3; TRBD1 is a possible D gene (5 bases). V lost 1 base and J 0 bases, leaving 20 bases between the germline ends. This CDR3 contains 19 residues. CDR1 and CDR2 from the germline V gene are SGHRS and YFSETQ. The CDR3 region has the DNA TGCGCCAGCAGCTTGTCAGGGAACCACCGCACCCTCTCTGGAAACACCATATATTTT. Residues: CASSLSGNHRTLSGNTIYF.

The table lists this clonotype with many counts. This chain connects TRBV20-1 to TRBJ1-5; D is perhaps TRBD1 (6 bases). Germline CDR1 reads DFQATT; CDR2 reads SNEGSKA (reference sequence). CDR3 length equals 13 residues. The V and J ends lost 0 bases and 11 bases respectively, with 14 bases between them. Written as DNA, the CDR3 is TGCAGTGCTAGAGACAGGGGCTTATGGTCCCAGCATTTT. Its translation: CSARDRGLWSQHF.

The chain has TRBV4-3 and TRBJ2-6, with TRBD2 matching over 8 bases. Germline trimming cut 4 bases from V and 0 bases from J; bases unmatched to any gene: 5. This CDR3 contains 17 residues. The germline V gene encodes CDR1 LGHNA and CDR2 YSLEER. In DNA form, the CDR3 reads TGCGCCAGCAGCCCGAGCGGGGGCCGCTCTGGGGCCAACGTCCTGACTTTC. It is translated as CASSPSGGRSGANVLTF.

This clonotype was recorded at least ten times. This chain joins TRBV5-1 and TRBJ1-1; D is unresolved. This CDR3 spans 16 amino acids. With 3 bases removed from V and 1 base from J, the gap between germline ends came to 16 bases. Per the germline V gene, CDR1 is SGHRS and CDR2 is YFSETQ. Here the CDR3 reads CASSSSPGKANTEAFF. The CDR3 nucleotides read TGCGCCAGCAGCTCCTCACCGGGAAAGGCGAACACTGAAGCTTTCTTT.

This clonotype has ten or more counts. The chain has TRBV6-5 and TRBJ2-3; 11 nucleotides agree with TRBD2. The length of the CDR3 is 16 residues. Losses at the gene ends were 2 bases for V and 4 bases for J; bases not matched to a gene: 5. Germline lookup yields CDR1 MNHEY and CDR2 SVGAGI. The CDR3 loop is CASSYEVAGGSDTQYF. The CDR3 DNA follows: TGTGCCAGCAGTTACGAAGTAGCGGGGGGGTCAGATACGCAGTATTTT.

This clonotype was counted at least ten times. This chain links TRBV27 with TRBJ1-4; 8 bases line up with TRBD1. The CDR3 is 13 amino acids. Per germline, CDR1 MNHEY and CDR2 SMNVEV (reference sequence). With 6 bases clipped from V and 10 bases from J, the junction kept 7 bases outside the gene matches. CDR3 nucleotide sequence: TGTGCCAGCAGGCTGACAGGGGCCCGAAAACTGTTTTTT. This gives the protein CASRLTGARKLFF.

At least ten counts were recorded for this clonotype. The chain employs TRBV5-1 and TRBJ1-6; no clear D gene. The V gene's germline CDR1 is SGHRS and CDR2 YFSETQ. Deletions cut 3 bases from V and 7 bases from J, with 8 bases between. The CDR3 is 13 residues long. CDR3 sequence: CASSSVTNSPLHF. For the CDR3, the DNA is TGCGCCAGCAGCTCCGTTACCAATTCACCCCTCCACTTT.

This clonotype occurred many times. The V call is TRBV5-1, the J call TRBJ1-1; no clear D gene. V lost 3 bases to trimming and J lost 1 base, with 10 bases between them. This CDR3 contains 14 residues. Per germline, CDR1 SGHRS and CDR2 YFSETQ. This CDR3 is CASSSRLENTEAFF. In DNA, the CDR3 is TGCGCCAGCAGCTCCCGACTGGAGAACACTGAAGCTTTCTTT.

This clonotype came up many times. This sequence joins TRBV20-1 and TRBJ2-2; TRBD2 aligns across 11 bases. The CDR3 contains 15 residues. Germline trimming cut 7 bases from V and 6 bases from J; bases unmatched to any gene: 10. CDR1 is DFQATT and CDR2 is SNEGSKA in the germline V gene (reference sequence). CDR3: CSVPRASGGSGELFF. The CDR3 nucleotides read TGCAGTGTCCCACGGGCTAGCGGGGGGTCCGGGGAGCTGTTTTTT.